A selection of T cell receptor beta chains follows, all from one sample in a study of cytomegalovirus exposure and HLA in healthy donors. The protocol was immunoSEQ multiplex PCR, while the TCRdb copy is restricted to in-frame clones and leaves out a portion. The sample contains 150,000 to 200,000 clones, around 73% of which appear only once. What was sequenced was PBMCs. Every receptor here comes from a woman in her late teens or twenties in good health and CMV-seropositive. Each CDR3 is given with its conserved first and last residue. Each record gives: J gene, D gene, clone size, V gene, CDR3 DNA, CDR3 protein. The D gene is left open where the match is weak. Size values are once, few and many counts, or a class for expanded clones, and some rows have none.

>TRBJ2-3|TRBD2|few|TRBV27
TGTGCCAGCAGTTTCCGAGCGGGGGGTTTCGATACGCAGTATTTT
CASSFRAGGFDTQYF
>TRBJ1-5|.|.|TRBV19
TGTGCCAGTAGTAATTCAGGGTACAATCAGCCCCAGCATTTT
CASSNSGYNQPQHF
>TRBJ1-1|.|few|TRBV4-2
TGTGCCAGCAGCCATGACTCCGGTGAAGCTTTCTTT
CASSHDSGEAFF
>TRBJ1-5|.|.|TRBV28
TGTGCCTGGGCGGGGGACCGCAATCAGCCCCAGCATTTT
CAWAGDRNQPQHF
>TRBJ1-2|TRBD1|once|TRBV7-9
TGTGCCAGCAGCACAACCAGGGACAGGGTAGGAGGCTACACCTTC
CASSTTRDRVGGYTF
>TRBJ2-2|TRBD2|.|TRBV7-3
TGTGCCAGCAGCTCCAACGGGGGGGGAGTGAGCACCGGGGAGCTGTTTTTT
CASSSNGGGVSTGELFF
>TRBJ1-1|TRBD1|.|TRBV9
TGTGCCAGCAGCCTGCGACCGGGACAGCAGGGTGAAGCTTTCTTT
CASSLRPGQQGEAFF
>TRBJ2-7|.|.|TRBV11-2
TGTGCCAGCAGCCCCCGATGGGGGGTAGTCTACGAGCAGTACTTC
CASSPRWGVVYEQYF
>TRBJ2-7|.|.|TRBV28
TGTGCCAGCGTGACCGAGGGGGCGGGGTACGAGCAGTACTTC
CASVTEGAGYEQYF
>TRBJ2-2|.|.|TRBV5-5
TGTGCCAGCAGCCTCAACCGGGACTCGTACACCGGGGAGCTGTTTTTT
CASSLNRDSYTGELFF
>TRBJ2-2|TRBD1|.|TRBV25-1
TGTGCCAGCGGCTCAGGGACAGGGGTCGACACCGGGGAGCTGTTTTTT
CASGSGTGVDTGELFF
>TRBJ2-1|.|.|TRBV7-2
TGTGCCAGCAGCTTAGTTGGGCCAGGGGCGTTAGATGAGCAGTTCTTC
CASSLVGPGALDEQFF
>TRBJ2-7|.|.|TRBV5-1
TGCGCCAGCAGTCCCCAGGATGGACTCGGCGGCTACGAGCAGTACTTC
CASSPQDGLGGYEQYF
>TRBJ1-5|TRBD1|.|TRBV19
TGTGCCAGTAGTTGGGACAGGGCTAGCAATCAGCCCCAGCATTTT
CASSWDRASNQPQHF
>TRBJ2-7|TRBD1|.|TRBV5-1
TGCGCCAGCAGCCCGTACTCCCAGGGGGCTACGGACGAGCAGTACTTC
CASSPYSQGATDEQYF
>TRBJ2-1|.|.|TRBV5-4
TGTGCCAGCAGCTTGGTTTCCAGGGGCCCCGATGAGCAGTTCTTC
CASSLVSRGPDEQFF
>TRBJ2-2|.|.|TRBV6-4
TGTGCCAGCAGCCGGGGTCCGAACACCGGGGAGCTGTTTTTT
CASSRGPNTGELFF
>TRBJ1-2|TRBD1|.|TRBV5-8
TGTGCCAGCAGCCGGCCAGGACAGGGAAGCCATGGCTACACCTTC
CASSRPGQGSHGYTF
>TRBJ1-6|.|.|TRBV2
TGTGCCAGCAGCGCCGAGGCCTCTAATTCACCCCTCCACTTT
CASSAEASNSPLHF
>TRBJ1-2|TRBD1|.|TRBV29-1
TGCAGCGTTGATAAGGGACAGGGCTATGGCTACACCTTC
CSVDKGQGYGYTF
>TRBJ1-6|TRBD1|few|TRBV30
TGTGCCTCGACAGGGCAAGATTCACCCCTCCACTTT
CASTGQDSPLHF
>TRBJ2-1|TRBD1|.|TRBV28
TGTGCCAGCAGCCTCCAGGACAGGGAGCAGTTCTTC
CASSLQDREQFF
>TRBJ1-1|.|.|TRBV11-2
TGTGCCAGCAGCAAGGGAGGGGGGACTGAAGCTTTCTTT
CASSKGGGTEAFF
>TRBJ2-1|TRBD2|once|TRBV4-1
TGCGCCAGCAGCCACCCTTCTAGCGGGGGGCCTTACTACAATGAGCAGTTCTTC
CASSHPSSGGPYYNEQFF
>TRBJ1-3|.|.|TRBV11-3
TGTGCCAGCAGCTTTTCAGGGGAAGCGGGAAACACCATATATTTT
CASSFSGEAGNTIYF
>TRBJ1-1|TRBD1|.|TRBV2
TGTGCCATCCAACAGGGGTTCAACACTGAAGCTTTCTTT
CAIQQGFNTEAFF
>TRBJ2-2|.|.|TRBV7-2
TGTGCCAGCAGCTTAGGGTCCGGGCTAGCTTACACCGGGGAGCTGTTTTTT
CASSLGSGLAYTGELFF
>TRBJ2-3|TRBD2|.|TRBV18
TGTGCCAGCTCACCGACTAGCGGGGGCACAGATACGCAGTATTTT
CASSPTSGGTDTQYF